The next 30 T cell receptor beta chains were all read from a single sample in a study of blood T cell repertoires in COVID-19. TCRdb keeps only in-frame clones here, not all; method: immunoSEQ multiplex PCR. The data hold more than 150,000 clones, with under 85% observed a single time. What was sequenced was peripheral blood. These receptors all come from a human donor in a cohort sampled during active COVID-19.

CDR3 in amino acids: CASSLDRPNTEAFF. CDR3 nucleotides: TGTGCCAGCAGCTTAGACAGACCAAACACTGAAGCTTTCTTT. The rearrangement links TRBV13 to TRBJ1-1; D unresolved. The CDR3 has 14 residues. V dropped 1 base and J dropped 2 bases, with 8 bases sitting between them. Germline lookup yields CDR1 PRHDT and CDR2 FYEKMQ (reference sequence).

With regard to this clone: Other DNA sequences in the sample encode the same CDR3. V is TRBV7-2 and J is TRBJ1-1; D perhaps matches TRBD1 (5 bases). Germline V gene sequence: CDR1 SGHTA, CDR2 FQGNSA. V shed 5 bases and J shed 1 base, with 11 bases lying between them. The CDR3 extends over 14 amino acids. The CDR3 DNA reads TGTGCCAGCAGCCTGGGGGGGGAGAACACTGAAGCTTTCTTT. Residues: CASSLGGENTEAFF.

The rearrangement uses TRBV19 and TRBJ2-6, with a possible D match to TRBD1 (6 bases). The CDR3 length is 18 residues. In germline, CDR1 is LNHDA, CDR2 SQIVND (reference sequence). Trimming removed 4 bases from V and 1 base from J, with 17 bases in between. CDR3 sequence: CASSTTGLDNSGANVLTF. In nucleotides, the CDR3 is TGTGCCAGTAGTACTACAGGGTTGGACAATTCTGGGGCCAACGTCCTGACTTTC.

The V and J genes are TRBV13 and TRBJ2-5; possible D gene TRBD1, 6 bases. CDR1 is PRHDT, CDR2 FYEKMQ, per germline (reference sequence). V was trimmed by 5 bases and J by 5 bases, leaving 21 bases between them. The CDR3 totals 16 residues. CDR3 in amino acids: CASSTGWGPALETQYF. The CDR3 nucleotides read TGTGCCAGCAGCACAGGGTGGGGGCCAGCTTTGGAGACCCAGTACTTC. Variable domain in full (rest from reference TRBV13 and TRBJ2-5): AAGVIQSPRHLIKEKRETATLKCYPIPRHDTVYWYQQGPGQDPQFLISFYEKMQSDKGSIPDRFSAQQFSDYHSELNMSSLELGDSALYFCASSTGWGPALETQYFGPGTRLLVL.

This chain uses TRBV9 with TRBJ1-6; D not certain. Trimming stripped 0 bases from V and 9 bases from J, with 7 bases between. The CDR3 is made up of 13 amino acids. CDR1 and CDR2 (germline): SGDLS, YYNGEE. The CDR3 spells CASSVGEVSPLHF. The CDR3 nucleotides are TGTGCCAGCAGCGTAGGTGAGGTTTCACCCCTCCACTTT.

This rearrangement joins TRBV4-2 to TRBJ1-6; D remains unclear. Trimming cost V 0 bases and J 4 bases, with 13 bases left between them. The CDR3 is 17 amino acids. Germline V gives CDR1 LGHNA, CDR2 YNFKEQ. The CDR3 loop reads CASSQEPEELYNSPLHF. CDR3 bases: TGTGCCAGCAGCCAAGAGCCTGAGGAGCTTTATAATTCACCCCTCCACTTT.

This clone has more than one count but fewer than ten. The V gene is TRBV12-5, the J gene TRBJ2-1; TRBD1 matches 7 bases. The CDR3 covers 18 residues. Germline CDR1 reads LGHNT; CDR2 reads FRNRAP. Trimming took 0 bases from V and 5 from J; bases not matched to a gene: 13. The CDR3 DNA reads TGTGCTAGTGGTTTGGTACTTAGGACAGGTATAGGGCACAATGAGCAGTTCTTC. This codes for CASGLVLRTGIGHNEQFF.

CDR3 in DNA: TGTGCCAGCAGTGAGGGGGAGGGTGAGCAGTTCTTC. Amino acid sequence: CASSEGEGEQFF. The genes are TRBV6-4 and TRBJ2-1, with 7 nucleotides matching TRBD2. Germline CDR1 reads MRHNA; CDR2 reads SNTAGT. After removal of 3 bases from V and 9 bases from J, the junction contained 2 bases not matched to a gene. CDR3 length equals 12 residues.

V usage is TRBV25-1 and J usage is TRBJ2-3, with D possibly TRBD1 on 6 matching bases. Deletions cut 0 bases from V and 7 bases from J, with 17 bases between. This CDR3 comprises 16 residues. CDR1 and CDR2 from the germline V gene are MGHDK and SYGVNS. This chain's CDR3 is CASSEYADRSLNTQYF. CDR3 sequence (DNA): TGTGCCAGCAGTGAATATGCTGACAGGTCGCTAAATACGCAGTATTTT.

J is TRBJ1-1 and V is TRBV4-1, with 10 bases that match TRBD1. Germline CDR1 and CDR2: MGHRA and YSYEKL. Trimming removed 5 bases from V and 4 bases from J; junction bases left unmatched: 4. The CDR3 extends over 14 amino acids. The CDR3 bases are TGCGCCAGCAGCTCTCGGACAGGGGGCACTGAAGCTTTCTTT. It translates to CASSSRTGGTEAFF.

The chain recombines TRBV10-2 with TRBJ2-7; 10 bases align to TRBD1. The CDR3 covers 14 residues. The trim removed 7 bases at V and 2 bases at J, leaving 5 bases unmatched. Germline CDR1 is WSHSY and CDR2 is SAAADI. The CDR3: CASTGTGDAYEQYF. The CDR3 DNA reads as TGCGCCAGCACCGGGACAGGGGATGCCTACGAGCAGTACTTC.

The V gene is TRBV6-6, the J gene TRBJ2-1; the match to TRBD2 covers 7 bases. The CDR3 loop spans 15 amino acids. CDR1 MNHNY and CDR2 SVGAGI come from the germline V gene (reference sequence). V lost 8 bases, J lost 5 bases, and 12 bases stayed unmatched. The CDR3 region is CASGDPGLTNNEQFF. The CDR3, as DNA: TGTGCCAGCGGTGACCCGGGACTAACTAACAATGAGCAGTTCTTC.

The chain combines TRBV7-3 with TRBJ2-3; 11 bases fit TRBD2. Per the germline V gene, CDR1 is SGHTA and CDR2 is FQGTGA. The CDR3 is 15 amino acids. V lost 0 bases to trimming and J lost 7 bases; unmatched junction nucleotides: 3. The CDR3, as DNA: TGTGCCAGCAGCTTAACTAGCGGGGGGGCACATACGCAGTATTTT. It yields the protein CASSLTSGGAHTQYF.

The rearrangement joins TRBV30 to TRBJ1-4; no reliable D call. Deletions cut 5 bases from V and 4 bases from J, with 8 bases between. Germline loops: CDR1 GTSNPN, CDR2 SVGIG (reference sequence). The CDR3 totals 12 residues. The CDR3 protein is CAWSRGNEKLFF. Written as DNA, the CDR3 is TGTGCCTGGTCTCGGGGTAATGAAAAACTGTTTTTT.

The chain employs TRBV9 and TRBJ1-1; possible D gene TRBD1, 6 bases. Germline values: CDR1 SGDLS, CDR2 YYNGEE. With 3 bases removed from V and 4 bases from J, the gap between germline ends came to 19 bases. This CDR3 has 16 residues. CDR3 bases: TGTGCCAGCAGCGCATCTATAACAGGGCTGGGCACTGAAGCTTTCTTT. Translated, it gives CASSASITGLGTEAFF.

Regarding this clone: Different DNA sequences within this sample yield the same CDR3. The V call is TRBV18, the J call TRBJ2-5; 10 bases are a match to TRBD1. The J segment lost 4 bases and the V segment lost 6 bases, leaving 8 bases of the junction unmatched. The CDR3 has 15 amino acids. Germline lookup yields CDR1 KGHSH and CDR2 LQKENI. CDR3 in DNA: TGTGCCAGCTCTCCGGGGGACAGGGGCGGAGAGACCCAGTACTTC. Amino acids: CASSPGDRGGETQYF.

The gene calls are TRBV3-1 (or the pseudogene TRBV3-2) and TRBJ2-2, with D possibly TRBD2 on 5 matching bases. Germline V gene sequence: CDR1 LGHDT, CDR2 YNNKEL (reference sequence). This CDR3 region has 17 residues. The V gene lost 0 bases and the J gene lost 3 bases, with 14 bases spanning the gap. The CDR3 bases are TGTGCCAGCAGCCAAGATTCCAGCAGAGGGTACACCGGGGAGCTGTTTTTT. It encodes CASSQDSSRGYTGELFF.

The chain carries TRBV7-8 and TRBJ1-2; 7 nucleotides match TRBD1. Germline V gives CDR1 SGHVS, CDR2 FQNEAQ. Unmatched junction bases numbered 4, after V lost 4 bases and J lost 8 bases. There are 12 residues in the CDR3. The CDR3 nucleotides are TGTGCCAGCAGCTACACAGGGGCGGGCTACACCTTC. Its translation: CASSYTGAGYTF.

V is TRBV3-1 (or the pseudogene TRBV3-2) and J is TRBJ1-5, with TRBD1 matching 9 bases. Trimming at V came to 1 base and at J to 1 base, leaving 5 bases not matched to a gene. The CDR3 contains 17 residues. CDR1 LGHDT and CDR2 YNNKEL come from the germline V gene (reference sequence). The CDR3: CASSQGDRVWSNQPQHF. The CDR3 DNA follows: TGTGCCAGCAGCCAAGGGGACAGGGTTTGGAGCAATCAGCCCCAGCATTTT.

This chain joins TRBV6-6 and TRBJ2-7; D perhaps matches TRBD2 (6 bases). Germline lookup yields CDR1 MNHNY and CDR2 SVGAGI (reference sequence). The CDR3 runs to 12 residues. V lost 11 bases, J lost 3 bases, and 14 bases lay in between. CDR3 bases: TGTGCCTCTAACTCCGGGAGCTACGAGCAGTACTTC. The encoded protein is CASNSGSYEQYF.

The chain uses TRBV10-2 and TRBJ2-7, with D perhaps TRBD1 (6 bases). Germline lookup yields CDR1 WSHSY and CDR2 SAAADI. V lost 7 bases and J 2 bases, leaving 18 bases between the germline ends. This CDR3 has 15 amino acids. The chain's CDR3 is CASTDRRPPTYEQYF. CDR3 nucleotides: TGCGCCAGCACGGACAGAAGGCCACCTACCTACGAGCAGTACTTC.

This chain joins TRBV11-2 and TRBJ1-6; D gene uncertain. The ends were cut back, 5 bases at V and 10 bases at J, with 18 bases in the middle. Germline values: CDR1 SGHAT, CDR2 FQNNGV. This CDR3 is built from 15 residues. CDR3 residues: CASSPPAGSHSPLHF. DNA of the CDR3: TGTGCCAGCAGCCCCCCCGCGGGGTCCCACTCACCCCTCCACTTT.

The chain carries TRBV29-1 and TRBJ2-1; TRBD2 agrees at 12 bases. Germline assignment: CDR1 SQVTM and CDR2 ANQGSEA. CDR3 length equals 14 residues. The V gene end was trimmed by 2 bases and the J gene end by 5 bases; junction bases not matched to a gene: 1. In DNA form, the CDR3 reads TGCAGCGTTGAACGGACTAGCGGGAACAATGAGCAGTTCTTC. It translates to CSVERTSGNNEQFF.

V gene TRBV5-4 combines with J gene TRBJ2-1, with D maybe TRBD1 (6 bases). V lost 3 bases to trimming and J lost 0 bases, with 10 bases between them. CDR1 is SGHNT and CDR2 is YYREEE in the germline V gene (reference sequence). This CDR3 spans 15 amino acids. The CDR3 here is CASSSQGPSYNEQFF. The CDR3 DNA is TGTGCCAGCAGCTCACAGGGCCCCTCCTACAATGAGCAGTTCTTC.

This clone was counted only a few times. The chain employs TRBV7-9 and TRBJ2-7; 7 bases are a match to TRBD1. V was clipped by 5 bases and J by 6 bases; unmatched bases: 4. CDR3 length: 12 amino acids. From germline, CDR1 is SEHNR and CDR2 FQNEAQ (reference sequence). CDR3 in amino acids: CASSATGSEQYF. CDR3 in DNA: TGTGCCAGCAGCGCGACAGGGTCCGAGCAGTACTTC.

The rearrangement uses TRBV10-1 and TRBJ1-6; 10 bases fit TRBD1. V lost 2 bases to trimming and J lost 3 bases; unmatched junction nucleotides: 4. This CDR3 spans 17 amino acids. Germline lookup yields CDR1 WNHNN and CDR2 SYGVQD (reference sequence). CDR3 bases: TGCGCCAGCAGTGAGGAGGGACAGGGGCTCTATAATTCACCCCTCCACTTT. It specifies CASSEEGQGLYNSPLHF.

The V and J genes are TRBV30 and TRBJ2-7; 8 bases align to TRBD1. CDR1 is GTSNPN, CDR2 SVGIG, per germline (reference sequence). With 0 bases clipped from V and 5 bases from J, the junction kept 6 bases outside the gene matches. CDR3 length equals 14 residues. The CDR3 sequence: CAWSVIQGADEQYF. Written as DNA, the CDR3 is TGTGCCTGGAGTGTCATCCAGGGGGCGGACGAGCAGTACTTC.

In its sample, this clone was seen a few times. The CDR3 sequence is CASSPGQQYNSPLHF. The DNA of the CDR3 is TGTGCCAGCAGCCCCGGACAGCAATATAATTCACCCCTCCACTTT. The V call is TRBV5-4, the J call TRBJ1-6; D is perhaps TRBD1 (6 bases). Looked up from germline, CDR1 is SGHNT and CDR2 is YYREEE (reference sequence). The CDR3 runs 15 residues. Trimming removed 4 bases at V and 4 bases at J, with 12 bases between.

The CDR3 region has the DNA TGTGCCAGCAGTTGGGAGAGCAATCAGCCCCAGCATTTT. This gives the protein CASSWESNQPQHF. This sequence joins TRBV6-2 or TRBV6-3 and TRBJ1-5, with no clear D. The length of the CDR3 is 13 residues. Trimming removed 4 bases at V and 1 base at J, with 5 bases between. Germline lookup yields CDR1 MNHEY and CDR2 SVGEGT.

CDR3 in DNA: TGTGCCAGCAGTTGGACTGCCGGGGGGACCCAGTACTTC. It specifies CASSWTAGGTQYF. This rearrangement joins TRBV12-3 or TRBV12-4 to TRBJ2-5; D is perhaps TRBD2 (6 bases). CDR3 size: 13 residues. V was clipped by 4 bases and J by 7 bases, with 13 bases between them.